This passage covers 7 T cell receptor beta chains from one sample sequenced in a study of Graves' ophthalmopathy and Graves' hyperthyroidism. RNA transcripts were the source from which TCR beta CDR3 regions were amplified. First-round RT-PCR relied on HTBI primers, and a second-round multiplex PCR came next. Using its own MiXCR run on the multiplex PCR reads, TCRdb lists one record per CDR3 protein. The sample holds a few hundred thousand distinct CDR3 sequences, just under 40% seen once. The specimen was peripheral blood or thyroid tissue (not recorded which). The receptors come from an adult man with Graves' hyperthyroidism.

This chain connects TRBV2 to TRBJ2-3; 10 nucleotides agree with TRBD2. V gave up 1 base and J gave up 0 bases; unmatched junction bases: 19. The length of the CDR3 is 22 residues. The V gene's germline CDR1 is SNHLY and CDR2 FYNNEI. The CDR3 spells CASSEVRDISSGGKTSTDTQYF. The CDR3 DNA is TGTGCCAGCAGTGAAGTTCGGGACATTTCTAGCGGGGGAAAGACTAGCACAGATACGCAGTATTTT.

This clonotype was found many times. CDR3: CSVGRDSGGYTF. The CDR3 nucleotides read TGCAGCGTTGGGCGGGACAGCGGGGGCTACACCTTC. The chain joins TRBV29-1 to TRBJ1-2, with 7 nucleotides matching TRBD1. Germline values: CDR1 SQVTM, CDR2 ANQGSEA. V trimming: 4 bases; J trimming: 8 bases; junction bases outside the gene matches: 7. This CDR3 has 12 amino acids.

The sample holds many counts of this clonotype. The gene calls are TRBV7-9 and TRBJ1-5, with D perhaps TRBD1 (5 bases). Germline V gene data show CDR1 as SEHNR and CDR2 as FQNEAQ (reference sequence). CDR3 length: 13 residues. The V end lost 2 bases, the J end lost 7 bases, and 9 bases lay between the germline ends. The CDR3 here is CASSLLAGQPQHF. The CDR3 bases are TGTGCCAGCAGCTTACTCGCAGGGCAGCCCCAGCATTTT.

In its sample, this clonotype was seen a few times. The rearrangement joins TRBV5-1 to TRBJ1-3, with D tentatively TRBD1 (5 bases). From germline, CDR1 is SGHRS and CDR2 YFSETQ. This CDR3 comprises 16 residues. Trimming took 4 bases from V and 3 from J, leaving 17 bases between them. CDR3 coding DNA: TGCGCCAGCAGCGGGGGAGCCGGACTGCTTGGAAACACCATATATTTT. Amino acid sequence: CASSGGAGLLGNTIYF.

There are a few counts of this clonotype. The chain carries TRBV11-3 and TRBJ2-7; a weak D match, TRBD1 (6 bases). V gave up 5 bases and J gave up 4 bases, with 15 bases separating them. The CDR3 is made up of 14 amino acids. The germline V gene encodes CDR1 SGHNT and CDR2 YENEEA. CDR3: CASSQLGATYEQYF. The CDR3 nucleotides read TGTGCCAGCAGCCAACTGGGGGCTACATACGAGCAGTACTTC.

About this clonotype itself: A much larger clone sits a single nucleotide away, making a read error possible. The rearrangement links TRBV20-1 to TRBJ2-5; a possible D gene is TRBD2 (6 bases). CDR1 and CDR2 (germline): DFQATT, SNEGSKA (reference sequence). CDR3 length: 14 amino acids. Trimming took off 3 bases at V and 0 bases at J, with 11 bases between the two ends. CDR3: CSARKAGNQETQYF. The CDR3, as DNA: TGCAGTGCTAGGAAGGCGGGGAACCAAGAGACCCAGTACTTC.

The chain employs TRBV10-3 and TRBJ1-4; D gene ambiguous. CDR1 ENHRY and CDR2 SYGVKD come from the germline V gene. This CDR3 is built from 13 residues. V lost 5 bases to trimming and J lost 1 base, with 5 bases between them. CDR3 amino acids: CAISWGTNEKLFF. Here the CDR3 DNA reads TGTGCCATCAGTTGGGGAACTAATGAAAAACTGTTTTTT.